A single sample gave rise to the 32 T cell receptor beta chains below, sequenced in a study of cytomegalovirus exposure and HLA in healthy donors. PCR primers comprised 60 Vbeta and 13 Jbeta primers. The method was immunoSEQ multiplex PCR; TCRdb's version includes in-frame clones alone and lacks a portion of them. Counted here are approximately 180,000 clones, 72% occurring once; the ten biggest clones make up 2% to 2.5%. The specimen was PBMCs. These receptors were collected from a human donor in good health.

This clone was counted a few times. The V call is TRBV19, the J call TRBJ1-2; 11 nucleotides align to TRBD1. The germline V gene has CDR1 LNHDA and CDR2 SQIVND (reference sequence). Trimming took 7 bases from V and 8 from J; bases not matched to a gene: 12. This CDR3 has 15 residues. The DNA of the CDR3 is TGTGCCAGTAACCCGACCAGGACAGGGGGCTTAGGCTACACCTTC. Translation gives CASNPTRTGGLGYTF.

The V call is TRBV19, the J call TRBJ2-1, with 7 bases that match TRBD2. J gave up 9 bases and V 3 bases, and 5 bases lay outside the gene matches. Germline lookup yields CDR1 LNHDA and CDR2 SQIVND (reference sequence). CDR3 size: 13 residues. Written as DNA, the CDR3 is TGTGCCAGTAGTATTGGGGGGGTAGGTGAGCAGTTCTTC. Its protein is CASSIGGVGEQFF. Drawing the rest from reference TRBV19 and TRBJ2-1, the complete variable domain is DGGITQSPKYLFRKEGQNVTLSCEQNLNHDAMYWYRQDPGQGLRLIYYSQIVNDFQKGDIAEGYSVSREKKESFPLTVTSAQKNPTAFYLCASSIGGVGEQFFGPGTRLTVL.

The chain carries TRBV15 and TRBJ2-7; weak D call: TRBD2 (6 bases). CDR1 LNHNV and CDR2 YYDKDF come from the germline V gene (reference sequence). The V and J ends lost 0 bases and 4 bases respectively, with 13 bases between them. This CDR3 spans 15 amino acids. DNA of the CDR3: TGTGCCACCAGCAGAGATGGAGCCAGCGGGTACGAGCAGTACTTC. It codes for CATSRDGASGYEQYF.

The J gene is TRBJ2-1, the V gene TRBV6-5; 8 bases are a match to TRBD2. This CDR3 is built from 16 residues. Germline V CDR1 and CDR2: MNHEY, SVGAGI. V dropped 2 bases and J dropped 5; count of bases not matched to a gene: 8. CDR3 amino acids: CASSYRSGVRHNEQFF. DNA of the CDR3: TGTGCCAGCAGTTACCGTAGCGGGGTACGGCACAATGAGCAGTTCTTC.

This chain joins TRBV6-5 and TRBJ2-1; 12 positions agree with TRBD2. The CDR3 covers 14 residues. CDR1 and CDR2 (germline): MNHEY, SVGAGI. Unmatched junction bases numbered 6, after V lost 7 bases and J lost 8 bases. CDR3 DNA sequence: TGTGCCAGCATCGCGCTAGCGGGGGGGGATGAGCAGTTCTTC. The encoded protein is CASIALAGGDEQFF.

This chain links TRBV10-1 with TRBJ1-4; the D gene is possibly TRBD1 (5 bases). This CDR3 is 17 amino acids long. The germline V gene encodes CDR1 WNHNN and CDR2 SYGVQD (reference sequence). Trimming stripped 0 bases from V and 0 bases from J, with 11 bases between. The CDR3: CASSESLGLPTNEKLFF. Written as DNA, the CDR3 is TGCGCCAGCAGTGAGTCCTTGGGGCTCCCAACTAATGAAAAACTGTTTTTT.

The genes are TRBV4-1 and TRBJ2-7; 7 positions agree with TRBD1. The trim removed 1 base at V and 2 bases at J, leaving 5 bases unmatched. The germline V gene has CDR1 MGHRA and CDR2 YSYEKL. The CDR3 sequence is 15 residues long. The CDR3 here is CASSQGTGETYEQYF. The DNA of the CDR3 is TGCGCCAGCAGCCAAGGAACAGGGGAGACCTACGAGCAGTACTTC.

As DNA, the CDR3 is TGTGCCAGCAGCGGCGGGACAGCTCAAAGAGTATCTGAAGCTTTCTTT. Translating gives CASSGGTAQRVSEAFF. J is TRBJ1-1 and V is TRBV9; 7 bases align to TRBD1. From germline, CDR1 is SGDLS and CDR2 YYNGEE. The trim removed 3 bases at V and 6 bases at J, leaving 14 bases unmatched. This CDR3 has 16 amino acids. The variable domain in full, with the rest retrieved from reference TRBV9 and TRBJ1-1, is DSGVTQTPKHLITATGQRVTLRCSPRSGDLSVYWYQQSLDQGLQFLIQYYNGEERAKGNILERFSAQQFPDLHSELNLSSLELGDSALYFCASSGGTAQRVSEAFFGQGTRLTVV.

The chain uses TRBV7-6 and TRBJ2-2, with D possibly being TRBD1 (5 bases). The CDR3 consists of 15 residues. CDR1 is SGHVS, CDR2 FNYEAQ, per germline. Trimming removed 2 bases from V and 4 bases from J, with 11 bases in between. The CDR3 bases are TGTGCCAGCAGCTTATCCCCGGACATCACCGGGGAGCTGTTTTTT. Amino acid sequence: CASSLSPDITGELFF.

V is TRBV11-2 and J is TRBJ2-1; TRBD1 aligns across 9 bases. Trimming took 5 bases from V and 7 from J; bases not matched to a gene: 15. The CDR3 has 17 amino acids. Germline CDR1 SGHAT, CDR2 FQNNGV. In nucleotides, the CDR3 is TGTGCCAGCAGCCCCTCCCTTCCGGGACAGGGCCTGAATGAGCAGTTCTTC. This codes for CASSPSLPGQGLNEQFF.

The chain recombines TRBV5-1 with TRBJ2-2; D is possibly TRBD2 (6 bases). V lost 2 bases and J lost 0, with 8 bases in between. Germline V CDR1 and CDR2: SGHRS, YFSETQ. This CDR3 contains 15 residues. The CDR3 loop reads CASSFGTSNTGELFF. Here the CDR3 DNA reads TGCGCCAGCAGCTTCGGGACTTCGAACACCGGGGAGCTGTTTTTT.

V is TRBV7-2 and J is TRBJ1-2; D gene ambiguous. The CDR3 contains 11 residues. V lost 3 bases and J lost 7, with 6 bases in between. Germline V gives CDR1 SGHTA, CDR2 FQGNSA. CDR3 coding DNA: TGTGCCAGCAGCTTCGGTGGTGGCTACACCTTC. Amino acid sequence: CASSFGGGYTF. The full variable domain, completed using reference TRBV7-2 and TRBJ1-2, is GAGVSQSPSNKVTEKGKDVELRCDPISGHTALYWYRQSLGQGLEFLIYFQGNSAPDKSGLPSDRFSAERTGGSVSTLTIQRTQQEDSAVYLCASSFGGGYTFGSGTRLTVV.

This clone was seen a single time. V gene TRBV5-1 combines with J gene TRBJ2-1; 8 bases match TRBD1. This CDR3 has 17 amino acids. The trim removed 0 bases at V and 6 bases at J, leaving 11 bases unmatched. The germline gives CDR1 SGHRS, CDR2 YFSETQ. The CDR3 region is CASSLVGRGRSGNEQFF. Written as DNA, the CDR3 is TGCGCCAGCAGCTTGGTAGGCAGGGGGCGATCGGGCAATGAGCAGTTCTTC.

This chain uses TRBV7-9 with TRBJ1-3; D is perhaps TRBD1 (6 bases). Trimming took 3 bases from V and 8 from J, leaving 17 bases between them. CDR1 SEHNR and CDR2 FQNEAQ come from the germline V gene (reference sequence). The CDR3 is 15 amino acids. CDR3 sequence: CASSLGQGPGDTIYF. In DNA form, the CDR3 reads TGTGCCAGCAGCTTGGGACAAGGCCCCGGTGACACCATATATTTT.

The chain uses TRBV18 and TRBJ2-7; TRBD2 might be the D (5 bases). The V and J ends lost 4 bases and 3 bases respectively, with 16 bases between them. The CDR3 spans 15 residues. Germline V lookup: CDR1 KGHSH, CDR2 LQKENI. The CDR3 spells CASSLSATEDYEQYF. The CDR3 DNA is TGTGCCAGCTCACTCAGCGCGACGGAGGACTACGAGCAGTACTTC.

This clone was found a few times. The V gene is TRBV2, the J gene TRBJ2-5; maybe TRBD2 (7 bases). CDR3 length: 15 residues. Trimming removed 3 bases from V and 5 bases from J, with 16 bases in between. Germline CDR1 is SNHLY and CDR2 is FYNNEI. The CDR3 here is CASSDGGRAGETQYF. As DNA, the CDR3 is TGTGCCAGCAGTGACGGGGGGCGGGCGGGGGAGACCCAGTACTTC.

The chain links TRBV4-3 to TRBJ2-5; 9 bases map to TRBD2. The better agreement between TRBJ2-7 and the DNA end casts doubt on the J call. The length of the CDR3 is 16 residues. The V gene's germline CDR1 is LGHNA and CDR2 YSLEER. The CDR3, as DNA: TGCGCCAGCAGCCAAGATCTGGGTAGCGGGGGATACGAGCAGTACTTC. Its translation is CASSQDLGSGGYEQYF.

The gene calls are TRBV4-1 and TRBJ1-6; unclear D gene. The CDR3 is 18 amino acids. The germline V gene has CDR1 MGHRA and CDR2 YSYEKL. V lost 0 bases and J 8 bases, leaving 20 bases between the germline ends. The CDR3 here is CASSQDPSPVRGDSPLHF. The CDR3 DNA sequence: TGCGCCAGCAGCCAAGATCCATCTCCAGTGCGGGGTGATTCACCCCTCCACTTT.

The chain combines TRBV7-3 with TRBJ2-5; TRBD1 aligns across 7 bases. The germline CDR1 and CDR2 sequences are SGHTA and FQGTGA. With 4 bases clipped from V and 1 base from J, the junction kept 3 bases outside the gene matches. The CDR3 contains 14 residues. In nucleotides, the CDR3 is TGTGCCAGCAGCTCCACAGGGGTCCAAGAGACCCAGTACTTC. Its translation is CASSSTGVQETQYF.

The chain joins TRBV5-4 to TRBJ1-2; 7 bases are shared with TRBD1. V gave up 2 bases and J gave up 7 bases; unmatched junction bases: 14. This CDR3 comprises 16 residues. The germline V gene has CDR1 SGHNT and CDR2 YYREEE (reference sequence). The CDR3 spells CASSLVSEGAGRGYTF. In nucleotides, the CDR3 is TGTGCCAGCAGCTTAGTCAGCGAGGGGGCGGGTCGTGGCTACACCTTC.

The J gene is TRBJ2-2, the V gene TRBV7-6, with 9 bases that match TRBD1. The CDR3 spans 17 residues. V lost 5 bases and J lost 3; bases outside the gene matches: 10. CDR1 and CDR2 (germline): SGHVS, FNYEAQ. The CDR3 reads CASSTGQGSRHTGELFF. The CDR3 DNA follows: TGTGCCAGCAGCACGGGACAGGGATCTCGACACACCGGGGAGCTGTTTTTT.

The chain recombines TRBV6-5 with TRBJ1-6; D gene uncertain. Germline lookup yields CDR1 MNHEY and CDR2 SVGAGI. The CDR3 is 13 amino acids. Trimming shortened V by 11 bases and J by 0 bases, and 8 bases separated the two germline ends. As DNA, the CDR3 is TGTGCCGGCCGGAGCTCCTATAATTCACCCCTCCACTTT. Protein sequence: CAGRSSYNSPLHF.

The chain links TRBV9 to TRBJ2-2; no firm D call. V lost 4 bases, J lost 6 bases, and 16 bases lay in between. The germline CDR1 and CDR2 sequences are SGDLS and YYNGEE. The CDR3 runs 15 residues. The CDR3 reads CASSPRLGNPGELFF. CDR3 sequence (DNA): TGTGCCAGCAGCCCCAGGCTGGGTAACCCCGGGGAGCTGTTTTTT. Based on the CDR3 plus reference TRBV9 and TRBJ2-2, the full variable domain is DSGVTQTPKHLITATGQRVTLRCSPRSGDLSVYWYQQSLDQGLQFLIQYYNGEERAKGNILERFSAQQFPDLHSELNLSSLELGDSALYFCASSPRLGNPGELFFGEGSRLTVL.

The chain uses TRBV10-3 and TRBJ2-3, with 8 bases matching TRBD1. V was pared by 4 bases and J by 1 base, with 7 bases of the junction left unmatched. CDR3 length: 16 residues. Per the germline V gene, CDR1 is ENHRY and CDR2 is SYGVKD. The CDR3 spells CAISAGQGYRTDTQYF. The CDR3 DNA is TGTGCCATCAGTGCCGGACAGGGATATCGCACAGATACGCAGTATTTT.

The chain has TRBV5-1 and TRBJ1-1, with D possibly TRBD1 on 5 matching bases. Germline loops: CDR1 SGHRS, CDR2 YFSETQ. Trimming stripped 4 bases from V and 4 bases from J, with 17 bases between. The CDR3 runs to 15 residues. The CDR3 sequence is CASSGTGDRRTEAFF. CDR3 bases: TGCGCCAGCAGCGGTACGGGGGATCGTCGCACTGAAGCTTTCTTT.

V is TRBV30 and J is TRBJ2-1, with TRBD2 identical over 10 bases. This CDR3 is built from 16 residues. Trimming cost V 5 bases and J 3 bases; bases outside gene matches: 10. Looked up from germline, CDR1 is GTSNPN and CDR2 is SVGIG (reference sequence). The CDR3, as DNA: TGTGCCTGGGGCCGAGCAGCGGGGGGGCGCTACAATGAGCAGTTCTTC. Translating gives CAWGRAAGGRYNEQFF.

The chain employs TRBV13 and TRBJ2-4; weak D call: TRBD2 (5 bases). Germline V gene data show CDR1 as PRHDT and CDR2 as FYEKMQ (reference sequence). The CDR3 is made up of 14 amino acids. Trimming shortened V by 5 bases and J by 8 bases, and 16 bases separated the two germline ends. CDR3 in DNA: TGTGCCAGCAGCAAGACTAAGGGTGGGGACATTCAGTACTTC. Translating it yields CASSKTKGGDIQYF.

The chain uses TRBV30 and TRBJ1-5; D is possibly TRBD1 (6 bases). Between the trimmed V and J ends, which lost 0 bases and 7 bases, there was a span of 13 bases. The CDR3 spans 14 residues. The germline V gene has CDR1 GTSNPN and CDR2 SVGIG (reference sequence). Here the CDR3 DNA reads TGTGCCTGGAGTGTTGAGGGGGGGAGGCAGCCCCAGCATTTT. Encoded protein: CAWSVEGGRQPQHF.

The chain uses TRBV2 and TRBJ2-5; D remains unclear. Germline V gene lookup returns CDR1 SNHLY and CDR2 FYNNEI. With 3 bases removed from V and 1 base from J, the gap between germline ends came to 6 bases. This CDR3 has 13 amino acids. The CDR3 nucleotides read TGTGCCAGCAGTGAGTTGGCCCAAGAGACCCAGTACTTC. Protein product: CASSELAQETQYF.

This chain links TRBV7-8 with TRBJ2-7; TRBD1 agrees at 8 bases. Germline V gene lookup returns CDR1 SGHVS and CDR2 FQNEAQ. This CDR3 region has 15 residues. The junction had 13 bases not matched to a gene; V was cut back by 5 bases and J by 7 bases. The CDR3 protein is CASSPRPDRGWEQYF. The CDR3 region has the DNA TGTGCCAGCAGCCCTCGTCCCGACAGGGGTTGGGAGCAGTACTTC.

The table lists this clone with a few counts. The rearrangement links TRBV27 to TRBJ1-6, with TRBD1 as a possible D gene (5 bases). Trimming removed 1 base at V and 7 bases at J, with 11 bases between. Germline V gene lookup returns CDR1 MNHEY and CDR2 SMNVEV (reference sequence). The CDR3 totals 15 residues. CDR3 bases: TGTGCCAGCAGTTTATTGACAGCATCAAATTCACCCCTCCACTTT. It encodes CASSLLTASNSPLHF.

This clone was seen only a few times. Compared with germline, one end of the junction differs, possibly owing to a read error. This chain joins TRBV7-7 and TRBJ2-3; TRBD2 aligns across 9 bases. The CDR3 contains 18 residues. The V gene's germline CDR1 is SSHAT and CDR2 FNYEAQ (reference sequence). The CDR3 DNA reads TGTGCTAGCAGCTTAGCACTAGCGGGTCGGTCTAGCACAGATACGCAGTATTTT. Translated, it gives CASSLALAGRSSTDTQYF.